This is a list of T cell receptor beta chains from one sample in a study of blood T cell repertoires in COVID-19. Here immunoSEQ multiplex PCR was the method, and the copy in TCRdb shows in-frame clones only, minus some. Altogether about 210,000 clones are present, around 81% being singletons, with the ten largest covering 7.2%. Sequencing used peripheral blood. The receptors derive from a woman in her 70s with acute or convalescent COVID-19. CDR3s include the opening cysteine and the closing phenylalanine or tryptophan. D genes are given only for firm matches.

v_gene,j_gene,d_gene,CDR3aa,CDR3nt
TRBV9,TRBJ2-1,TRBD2,CASSLAGTRNEQFF,TGTGCCAGCTCGCTAGCGGGGACGAGGAATGAGCAGTTCTTC
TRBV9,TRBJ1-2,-,CASSPSSGRVIYGYTF,TGTGCCAGCAGCCCAAGCTCCGGCAGGGTGATCTATGGCTACACCTTC
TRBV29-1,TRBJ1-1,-,CSVRGRYNTEAFF,TGCAGCGTTCGAGGGCGCTATAACACTGAAGCTTTCTTT
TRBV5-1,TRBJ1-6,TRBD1,CASEDGQGDSPLHF,TGCGCCAGCGAGGATGGACAGGGGGATTCACCCCTCCACTTT
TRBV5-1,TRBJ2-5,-,CASSLQETQYF,TGCGCCAGCAGCCTACAAGAGACCCAGTACTTC
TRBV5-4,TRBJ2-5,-,CASHRGSWAEETQYF,TGTGCCAGCCACCGGGGGTCCTGGGCGGAGGAGACCCAGTACTTC
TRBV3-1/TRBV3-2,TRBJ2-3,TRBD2,CASSQRLAGGYTQYF,TGTGCCAGCAGCCAACGACTAGCGGGGGGCTATACGCAGTATTTT
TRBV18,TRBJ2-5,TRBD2,CASSPPTSGAETQYF,TGTGCCAGCTCACCACCTACTAGCGGGGCGGAGACCCAGTACTTC
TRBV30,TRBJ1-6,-,CAWRGVSSYNSPLHF,TGTGCCTGGAGAGGAGTGAGCTCCTATAATTCACCCCTCCACTTT
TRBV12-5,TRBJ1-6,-,CASDLRGDSPLHF,TGTGCTAGTGATTTAAGGGGTGATTCACCCCTCCACTTT